This T cell receptor (beta chain) was observed in a study of early T cells in non-severe SARS-CoV-2 infection. Study at large: Sequenced bulk RNA came from whole blood that was unsorted, and chains were unpaired. Study conclusions and caveats: The matching step, a VDJdb search, favored anti-spike CD8 responses and missed private and CD4 specificities.

Trimming stripped 1 base from V and 6 bases from J, with 13 bases between. Germline assignment: CDR1 KGHSH and CDR2 LQKENI. The CDR3 consists of 15 residues. On this clonotype itself: As yet, its antigen is unknown.

Each cDNA molecule carried a unique molecular identifier. TCRdb ran MiXCR on the 5' RACE reads and lists one entry per CDR3 protein. The sample records tens of thousands of distinct CDR3 sequences, about 12% being singletons. The sample comprised whole blood. The chain joins TRBV18 to TRBJ2-1; weak D call: TRBD2 (6 bases). The sequence was collected from an adult who was a healthcare worker with PCR-confirmed SARS-CoV-2 infection or an uninfected control (not recorded which). The CDR3 loop is CASSPLPGEANEQFF. The CDR3, as DNA: TGTGCCAGCTCACCACTACCGGGAGAAGCCAATGAGCAGTTCTTC.